This T cell receptor (beta chain) was captured in a study of cytomegalovirus exposure and HLA in healthy donors. CDR3 length: 15 residues. Trimming stripped 5 bases from V and 1 base from J, with 14 bases between. Germline CDR1 is MNHEY and CDR2 is SVGAGI. General study points: Across donors, sequencing depth was assumed by presence/absence analyses to be roughly uniform. Most observed TCR sequences were rare, whereas some public TCRs were detected in many donors.

Vbeta (60) and Jbeta (13) primers were used in the PCR. Libraries were prepared by immunoSEQ multiplex PCR; TCRdb keeps only in-frame clonotypes and omits some of them. The profile covers roughly 77,000 clones, with under 80% appearing a single time and 6.9% taken by the ten largest. About this clone itself: Antigen: not known.

Sequencing used PBMCs. This TCR derives from a woman aged 45-60 years in good health and CMV-seropositive. The chain joins TRBV6-5 to TRBJ1-2, with unresolved D. CDR3 bases: TGTGCCAGCAGTCTCTCGGCGGGCATTAACTATGGCTACACCTTC. This codes for CASSLSAGINYGYTF.